The clone carrying this T cell receptor beta chain was found many times. The data stem from a study of identical twins. TCRdb passed the 5' RACE reads through MiXCR, listing each CDR3 protein once. This sample has about 890,000 distinct CDR3 sequences, with approximately 13% found just once. The germline V gene encodes CDR1 WSHSY and CDR2 SAAADI. The CDR3 is 14 amino acids. Trimming cost V 4 bases and J 2 bases, with 11 bases left between them. These same records also appear under a second study, on yellow fever vaccine responses in identical twins. From that paper: Reported findings indicate that twins' vaccine T cell responses seemed partially convergent, partially personalized.

Sequencing was carried out using PBMCs. The gene calls are TRBV10-2 and TRBJ1-2, with D perhaps matching TRBD1 (6 bases). The TCR was taken from a woman aged 18-30 years in good health. The CDR3 sequence is CASSAGHLNYGYTF. Here the CDR3 DNA reads TGCGCCAGCAGTGCGGGACATCTCAACTATGGCTACACCTTC.